This paragraph reports one TCR beta chain. This sample was included in a study of blood T cells in healthy people across ages. The CDR3 is made up of 13 amino acids. CDR1 MNHNY and CDR2 SVGAGI come from the germline V gene (reference sequence). Trimming cost V 8 bases and J 0 bases, with 10 bases left between them. The authors ran a second PCR of roughly 6 to 11 cycles using a sample-barcoded 5' primer and a J-beta primer mix. TCRdb independently ran MiXCR on the 5' RACE reads; one entry per CDR3 protein. The table records 700,000 to 900,000 distinct CDR3 sequences, approximately 24% of them present only once. The same data also went into a second study, on T cells of mothers and their children.

The specimen sequenced was blood. The clonotype originates from a boy aged 5-17 years in good health. The chain carries TRBV6-6 and TRBJ1-2; TRBD1 is a possible D gene (5 bases). CDR3 sequence: CASSDNANYGYTF. In DNA form, the CDR3 reads TGTGCCAGCTCGGACAATGCTAACTATGGCTACACCTTC.